Each of the 26 T cell receptor beta chains below was sequenced from the same sample in a study of human T cells and chemical hapten exposure. Sample time point: healthy volunteer bleed at 2 weeks. Sequencing started from total RNA isolated from unfractionated whole blood. TCRdb redid the calling of the RACE reads with MiXCR, one entry per CDR3 protein. The repertoire has about 130,000 distinct CDR3 sequences, about 8.2% of them found once; the top ten carry around 2%. Sequencing was done on a sample of whole blood. These receptors all come from a male donor in good health. Some clones in this sample may be carry-over from other donors' samples.

This clonotype was detected only a few times. The chain couples TRBV20-1 to TRBJ1-1; perhaps TRBD1 as D (5 bases). The germline V and J ends were trimmed by 6 bases and 4 bases, with 18 bases remaining between them. The CDR3 extends over 14 amino acids. Per germline, CDR1 DFQATT and CDR2 SNEGSKA (reference sequence). As DNA, the CDR3 is TGCAGTGCCAATTTAGTACAGGAATTCACTGAAGCTTTCTTT. Translating gives CSANLVQEFTEAFF.

At least ten counts were recorded for this clonotype. The chain carries TRBV2 and TRBJ2-1, with D uncertain. V shed 1 base and J shed 4 bases, with 5 bases lying between them. CDR1 and CDR2 from the germline V gene are SNHLY and FYNNEI. The CDR3 totals 13 residues. CDR3 region: CASSEVVYNEQFF. As DNA, the CDR3 is TGTGCCAGCAGTGAAGTGGTATACAATGAGCAGTTCTTC.

Written as DNA, the CDR3 is TGTGCCAGCAGGTCGGCAGGGTCCCACGAGCAGTACTTC. Protein: CASRSAGSHEQYF. The chain is built from TRBV27 and TRBJ2-7; D is perhaps TRBD1 (5 bases). Deletions cut 6 bases from V and 5 bases from J, with 14 bases between. This CDR3 spans 13 amino acids. Per germline, CDR1 MNHEY and CDR2 SMNVEV (reference sequence).

In this sample, this clonotype turned up many times. The gene calls are TRBV28 and TRBJ2-1; D possibly corresponds to TRBD2 (5 bases). Trimming removed 7 bases from V and 0 bases from J, with 16 bases in between. CDR1 MDHEN and CDR2 SYDVKM come from the germline V gene. The CDR3 loop spans 16 amino acids. The DNA for the CDR3 is TGTGCCAGCACCAAGACGTGGGAGACCTCCTACAATGAGCAGTTCTTC. It specifies CASTKTWETSYNEQFF. Based on the CDR3 plus reference TRBV28 and TRBJ2-1, the full variable domain is DVKVTQSSRYLVKRTGEKVFLECVQDMDHENMFWYRQDPGLGLRLIYFSYDVKMKEKGDIPEGYSVSREKKERFSLILESASTNQTSMYLCASTKTWETSYNEQFFGPGTRLTVL.

As to this clonotype: Just one base apart from a much larger clone, this may be a read error. The chain uses TRBV12-3 or TRBV12-4 and TRBJ1-5; maybe TRBD1 (5 bases). The CDR3 runs 13 residues. V was shortened by 7 bases and J by 8 bases, with 15 bases between the two germline ends. CDR3 bases: TGTGCCAGCATTGGGGGGAGAACGGAGCCCCAGCATTTT. Translating gives CASIGGRTEPQHF.

This clonotype was counted ten times or more. The chain recombines TRBV7-2 with TRBJ2-5, with D perhaps TRBD2 (7 bases). Germline CDR1 SGHTA, CDR2 FQGNSA. The CDR3 is made up of 15 amino acids. V was trimmed by 5 bases and J by 5 bases, leaving 18 bases between them. DNA for the CDR3: TGTGCCAGCAGCCCCCTCCGGGGGGCGGGCGAGACCCAGTACTTC. Its protein product is CASSPLRGAGETQYF.

This clonotype was counted between two and nine times. The chain carries TRBV30 and TRBJ1-2; 7 nucleotides match TRBD1. The CDR3 totals 14 residues. The ends lost 1 base at V and 4 bases at J; junction bases unmatched: 6. CDR1 is GTSNPN, CDR2 SVGIG, per germline (reference sequence). The DNA of the CDR3 is TGTGCCTGGAGTGCGGACAGGAGGGCCTATGGCTACACCTTC. Its translation: CAWSADRRAYGYTF.

On this clonotype itself: A much more abundant neighbour one base away suggests this may be a read error. The chain has TRBV6-2 or TRBV6-3 and TRBJ1-5, with D tentatively TRBD1 (5 bases). There are 15 residues in the CDR3. The V gene's germline CDR1 is MNHEY and CDR2 SVGEGT. CDR3: CPSRSRDGRNQPQHF. Here the CDR3 DNA reads TGTCCCAGCAGAAGCCGGGACGGTAGAAATCAGCCCCAGCATTTT.

This clonotype was counted a few times. The chain carries TRBV5-1 and TRBJ2-2; 7 nucleotides agree with TRBD2. Germline lookup yields CDR1 SGHRS and CDR2 YFSETQ. This CDR3 comprises 17 residues. V dropped 4 bases and J dropped 6; count of bases not matched to a gene: 15. The CDR3 loop is CASSPPPGGSLSGELFF. DNA for the CDR3: TGCGCCAGCAGCCCCCCCCCTGGCGGGAGTTTATCCGGGGAGCTGTTTTTT. The variable domain in full, with the rest retrieved from reference TRBV5-1 and TRBJ2-2, is KAGVTQTPRYLIKTRGQQVTLSCSPISGHRSVSWYQQTPGQGLQFLFEYFSETQRNKGNFPGRFSGRQFSNSRSEMNVSTLELGDSALYLCASSPPPGGSLSGELFFGEGSRLTVL.

The chain links TRBV29-1 to TRBJ2-2; tentatively, D is TRBD2 (7 bases). Germline lookup yields CDR1 SQVTM and CDR2 ANQGSEA. There are 13 residues in the CDR3. The V end lost 7 bases, the J end lost 5 bases, and 14 bases lay between the germline ends. The CDR3 protein is CSAQRGGTGELFF. The CDR3 nucleotides are TGCAGCGCCCAAAGGGGGGGGACCGGGGAGCTGTTTTTT.

This clonotype was found a few times. The chain combines TRBV7-9 with TRBJ2-2; 8 bases agree with TRBD1. The J segment lost 5 bases and the V segment lost 5 bases, leaving 10 bases of the junction unmatched. CDR3 length: 16 residues. Germline V gene sequence: CDR1 SEHNR, CDR2 FQNEAQ (reference sequence). CDR3 in DNA: TGTGCCAGCAGCCGGGAAGGACAGGGTAGGACCGGGGAGCTGTTTTTT. Amino acids: CASSREGQGRTGELFF.

The chain's CDR3 is CASSSRQGMRYEQYF. The CDR3 DNA follows: TGTGCCAGCAGCTCAAGACAGGGGATGAGGTACGAGCAGTACTTC. V gene TRBV7-9 combines with J gene TRBJ2-7; 8 nucleotides agree with TRBD1. The V gene end was trimmed by 4 bases and the J gene end by 4 bases; junction bases not matched to a gene: 9. This CDR3 contains 15 residues. Germline V CDR1 and CDR2: SEHNR, FQNEAQ (reference sequence).

The chain is built from TRBV6-2 or TRBV6-3 and TRBJ2-1, with D unclear. The CDR3 runs to 12 residues. Trimming removed 5 bases at V and 6 bases at J, with 8 bases between. The V gene's germline CDR1 is MNHEY and CDR2 SVGEGT. CDR3 coding DNA: TGTGCCAGCAGTCCCCTGTCCAATGAGCAGTTCTTC. It translates to CASSPLSNEQFF.

This clonotype was detected ten times or more. The chain has TRBV6-5 and TRBJ2-3; 11 bases agree with TRBD1. The ends lost 0 bases at V and 5 bases at J; junction bases unmatched: 4. Germline V lookup: CDR1 MNHEY, CDR2 SVGAGI. The CDR3 consists of 16 residues. CDR3: CASSYSAGTGGDTQYF. The CDR3 DNA sequence: TGTGCCAGCAGTTACTCCGCTGGGACAGGGGGAGATACGCAGTATTTT.

V gene TRBV15 combines with J gene TRBJ1-1; weak D call: TRBD1 (5 bases). This CDR3 contains 16 residues. Per the germline V gene, CDR1 is LNHNV and CDR2 is YYDKDF (reference sequence). The V and J ends lost 1 base and 3 bases respectively, with 15 bases between them. The CDR3 DNA reads as TGTGCCACCAGCAGAGGTCTACAGGCGACGGACACTGAAGCTTTCTTT. Its translation: CATSRGLQATDTEAFF.

Worth noting for this clonotype: A much larger clone differs by one base, so this may be a read error. V and J are TRBV20-1 and TRBJ2-5, with TRBD1 matching 9 bases. V lost 0 bases, J lost 6 bases, and 8 bases stayed unmatched. Germline V gene sequence: CDR1 DFQATT, CDR2 SNEGSKA (reference sequence). The length of the CDR3 is 15 residues. The CDR3 region is CSARDWTGESKTQYF. DNA of the CDR3: TGCAGTGCTAGAGATTGGACAGGGGAGTCTAAGACCCAGTACTTC.

This clonotype was picked up many times. DNA of the CDR3: TGTGCCAGCAGTGCAAGCCGGGACAGGGGACAAGAGACCCAGTACTTC. It yields the protein CASSASRDRGQETQYF. The chain recombines TRBV6-5 with TRBJ2-5, with TRBD1 matching 10 bases. The J segment lost 2 bases and the V segment lost 5 bases, leaving 8 bases of the junction unmatched. Germline V gene data show CDR1 as MNHEY and CDR2 as SVGAGI. There are 16 residues in the CDR3.

This clonotype was seen a handful of times. The chain recombines TRBV29-1 with TRBJ2-5, with 12 bases identical to TRBD1. The CDR3 extends over 14 amino acids. Germline V gene lookup returns CDR1 SQVTM and CDR2 ANQGSEA. Trimming removed 7 bases from V and 4 bases from J; junction bases left unmatched: 7. This CDR3 is CSAAGQGARETQYF. The CDR3 DNA reads TGCAGCGCTGCGGGACAGGGGGCCAGAGAGACCCAGTACTTC.

This clonotype has at least ten counts. The DNA of the CDR3 is TGTGCCAGCTCACTCTCTTGGGGGGATGAGCAGTTCTTC. This gives the protein CASSLSWGDEQFF. The chain links TRBV18 to TRBJ2-1; the D gene is possibly TRBD2 (6 bases). Germline CDR1 and CDR2: KGHSH and LQKENI. The CDR3 sequence is 13 residues long. Trimming cost V 4 bases and J 8 bases, with 12 bases left between them.

This chain joins TRBV29-1 and TRBJ1-1, with a possible D match to TRBD1 (6 bases). This CDR3 contains 14 residues. Germline CDR1 is SQVTM and CDR2 is ANQGSEA. Between the trimmed V and J ends, which lost 1 base and 5 bases, there was a span of 14 bases. The CDR3, as DNA: TGCAGCGTTGAAGCGGACAGTCCACATACTGAAGCTTTCTTT. Protein sequence: CSVEADSPHTEAFF.

The chain combines TRBV9 with TRBJ2-7, with D tentatively TRBD2 (7 bases). The germline V and J ends were trimmed by 3 bases and 0 bases, with 13 bases remaining between them. Germline-derived CDR1 and CDR2 are SGDLS and YYNGEE. The CDR3 loop spans 15 amino acids. The CDR3 nucleotides are TGTGCCAGCAGCGAGGGAGGGGGGAGCTCCTACGAGCAGTACTTC. This codes for CASSEGGGSSYEQYF.

This clonotype was recorded a few times. The chain recombines TRBV12-3 or TRBV12-4 with TRBJ2-1; TRBD2 agrees at 10 bases. The CDR3 has 16 amino acids. After removal of 5 bases from V and 2 bases from J, the junction contained 6 bases not matched to a gene. The CDR3 spells CASSPRLAGTYNEQFF. The CDR3 coding sequence is TGTGCCAGCAGTCCCCGACTAGCGGGCACCTACAATGAGCAGTTCTTC.

The chain combines TRBV29-1 with TRBJ2-1; 7 bases are shared with TRBD2. V lost 4 bases to trimming and J lost 9 bases; unmatched junction nucleotides: 15. The CDR3 loop spans 15 amino acids. The germline V gene encodes CDR1 SQVTM and CDR2 ANQGSEA. The CDR3 sequence is CSVGGASGLLGEQFF. DNA of the CDR3: TGCAGCGTTGGTGGGGCTAGCGGTCTCCTTGGTGAGCAGTTCTTC.

This clonotype has a count of ten or more. The chain joins TRBV6-5 to TRBJ2-3; 12 bases map to TRBD2. Germline values: CDR1 MNHEY, CDR2 SVGAGI. This CDR3 spans 15 amino acids. V lost 2 bases and J lost 8; bases outside the gene matches: 5. The CDR3 coding sequence is TGTGCCAGCAGTTACGCTAGCGGGAGGGCCGCTACGCAGTATTTT. Amino acids: CASSYASGRAATQYF.

This clonotype was observed a handful of times. J is TRBJ1-1 and V is TRBV6-1, with TRBD1 identical over 8 bases. Germline CDR1 and CDR2: MNHNS and SASEGT. With V trimmed by 6 bases and J by 9 bases, 9 bases remained unmatched. This CDR3 is 13 amino acids long. The chain's CDR3 is CASRSGQGEKAFF. The CDR3 DNA is TGTGCCAGCAGGAGCGGACAGGGAGAGAAAGCTTTCTTT.

This clonotype was seen repeatedly, ten times or more. The gene calls are TRBV6-6 and TRBJ2-3; D is perhaps TRBD2 (5 bases). Trimming removed 2 bases at V and 0 bases at J, with 15 bases between. The length of the CDR3 is 17 residues. Per the germline V gene, CDR1 is MNHNY and CDR2 is SVGAGI (reference sequence). The DNA for the CDR3 is TGTGCCAGCAGTTACACCCTCGGGGTAGCTAGCACAGATACGCAGTATTTT. Amino acids: CASSYTLGVASTDTQYF.